This is a list of T cell receptor beta chains from one sample in a study of blood T cell repertoires in COVID-19. This table comes from immunoSEQ multiplex PCR, and its TCRdb copy is limited to in-frame clones, with some not included. The sample has around 250,000 clones, around 90% seen once. Sequencing was performed on PBMCs or T cells enriched from blood (not recorded which). These receptor sequences come from a woman aged 25 to 39 with acute COVID-19. Both conserved end residues are part of each CDR3. D genes are given only for firm matches. Part of the rows lack a size; the others show once, few, many or a class for expanded clones.

v_gene	d_gene	abundance	j_gene	CDR3nt	CDR3aa
TRBV13	TRBD2	NA	TRBJ2-2	TGTGCCAGCAGCCCTAGCGGGAGCAATCGCGGGGAGCTGTTTTTT	CASSPSGSNRGELFF
TRBV5-1	NA	NA	TRBJ2-1	TGCGCCAGCAGCTTGTTTGAGATTCGGGGGTCGGTGCAGTTCTTC	CASSLFEIRGSVQFF
TRBV30	TRBD1	NA	TRBJ2-1	TGTGCCTGGACCCTAGACAGGGGAGCCTACAATGAGCAGTTCTTC	CAWTLDRGAYNEQFF
TRBV7-9	TRBD1	few	TRBJ1-2	TGTGCCAGCAGCCAGGGACAGAACTATGGCTACACCTTC	CASSQGQNYGYTF
TRBV28	NA	NA	TRBJ1-5	TGTGCCAGCAGTCCAACCAGGGTTTTGCGCAATCAGCCCCAGCATTTT	CASSPTRVLRNQPQHF
TRBV7-2	NA	NA	TRBJ2-5	TGTGCCAGCAGCTTAAATCAGGGGAAACAGACCCAGTACTTC	CASSLNQGKQTQYF
TRBV7-6	NA	NA	TRBJ2-7	TGTGCCAGCAGCTCCGGCAGCGCGGTGGTCTACGAGCAGTACTTC	CASSSGSAVVYEQYF
TRBV21-1	NA	NA	TRBJ2-1	TGTGCCAGCAGCAAAGAACGGCTAGCGGAGCCTAATGAGCAGTTCTTC	CASSKERLAEPNEQFF
TRBV29-1	NA	NA	TRBJ2-1	TGCAGCGAGAAAGTGCGTCATGGTGAGCAGTTCTTC	CSEKVRHGEQFF
TRBV29-1	TRBD2	NA	TRBJ2-1	TGCAGCGTTGTGGCTAGCGGATACAATGAGCAGTTCTTC	CSVVASGYNEQFF
TRBV25-1	TRBD1	NA	TRBJ2-3	TGTGCCAGCAGTGAATTTACGGGACAGAGCACAGATACGCAGTATTTT	CASSEFTGQSTDTQYF
TRBV3-1/TRBV3-2	NA	NA	TRBJ1-6	TGTGCCAGCAGCTCCAATGGGGGCTCAAATTCACCCCTCCACTTT	CASSSNGGSNSPLHF
TRBV29-1	NA	NA	TRBJ2-5	TGCAGCGGCCAAGCAGGGGACGAGACCCAGTACTTC	CSGQAGDETQYF
TRBV6-2/TRBV6-3	TRBD1	NA	TRBJ2-7	TGTGCCAGCAGTTGGACAGGGGCTGAGCAGTACTTC	CASSWTGAEQYF
TRBV6-5	TRBD1	NA	TRBJ1-1	TGTGCCAGCAGTTACTCGGGGACAGGGCGTTCTTTCTTT	CASSYSGTGRSFF
TRBV24-1	NA	NA	TRBJ1-5	TGTGCCACCAGTGGGACAGAGGATCAGCCCCAGCATTTT	CATSGTEDQPQHF
TRBV7-2	TRBD2	NA	TRBJ2-7	TGTGCCAGCAGCTCCCCCGGGACTAGGTCTCTGGAGCAGTACTTC	CASSSPGTRSLEQYF
TRBV3-1/TRBV3-2	TRBD1	NA	TRBJ1-3	TGTGCCAGCAGCCAAGTTATGAGTACGGACAGGGGATACTCTGGAAACACCATATATTTT	CASSQVMSTDRGYSGNTIYF
TRBV7-8	NA	NA	TRBJ2-5	TGTGCCAGCGCGAGGGCTCAAGAGACCCAGTACTTC	CASARAQETQYF
TRBV6-5	NA	few	TRBJ2-7	TGTGCCAGCAGGCAGAGGAGGGCCGGGTACGAGCAGTACTTC	CASRQRRAGYEQYF
TRBV10-1	TRBD1	NA	TRBJ1-5	TGCGCCAGCAGTGAGGGGACAGGAGACCAGCCCCAGCATTTT	CASSEGTGDQPQHF
TRBV28	NA	NA	TRBJ1-5	TGTGCCAGCAATCAATGGGGGCCCGGCAATCAGCCCCAGCATTTT	CASNQWGPGNQPQHF
TRBV4-3	TRBD1	NA	TRBJ2-7	TGCGCCAGCAGCCACTCCGGGACAGGGGAATCCTACGAGCAGTACTTC	CASSHSGTGESYEQYF